This T cell receptor (beta chain) was captured by sequencing in a study of blood T cell repertoires in COVID-19 (dated by TCRdb to 2019 to 2021). Looking at the study overall: Samples covering the acute and convalescent phases of COVID-19 were provided by collaborators in the United States, Italy and Spain. The prospective study material was composed of cDNA or gDNA derived from T cells, B-cell-depleted T cells, or PBMCs. Subjects who had been exposed to COVID-19, were actively infected with it, or had recovered from it provided the deeply sampled blood TCRbeta repertoires that made up the dataset. The repertoires were made available in a free public database intended to serve as a resource for research on the immune response to SARS-CoV-2. Samples came from the ongoing ImmuneRACE study (first 160 participants) plus 1,254 subjects from 6 global collaborators. The sample metadata nearly always contained a de-identified subject ID, COVID-19 status, age in years and sex. Where available, HLA class I and class II types were taken from metadata supplied by the sample provider and were not determined by assay-based typing.

TCRbeta CDR3 regions were amplified from genomic DNA using the immunoSEQ Assay, a bias-controlled multiplex PCR. Per the original workflow: Within the assay, amplification of reference gene primers was used to estimate how many nucleated cells each sample contained. Sequence reads were collapsed and filtered to measure the absolute abundance of every unique TCRbeta CDR3 rearrangement. For each sample, productive Simpson clonality was calculated as the square root of Simpson's diversity index across productive rearrangements. Held by TCRdb, this immuneACCESS table contains in-frame sequences only and omits some clones. Under half of the omission traces to an unresolved V gene where checked; the cause of the rest is unknown. That table furnishes V, J and clone size, whereas the DNA furnished D and trimming. The sample records 46,000 or so clones, around 85% of which are singletons. Clones ranked in the top ten supply less than 35% of the sample.

The study at large found these results: The amount of clinical and demographic metadata varied by source and participant and was provided uncurated.

Reading the germline V gene gives CDR1 SGDLS and CDR2 YYNGEE. Measured from the cysteine to the phenylalanine, the CDR3 is 16 residues long. Kept here is only the CDR3 DNA, which spans 48 bases and is read in frame from base 1. For this chain, trimming is 3 bases at the V end and 2 bases at the J end, and the number of junction bases without a gene match is 8. In regard to this clone: There is no known antigen for this receptor. No qualities accompany the bases; no much larger clone lies one base away.

One collaborating source in Seattle enrolled patients while the patients were actively infected and followed the patients over time throughout the course of disease. Whole blood was collected in K2EDTA tubes by collaborating institutions according to the institutions' own protocols. Collaborator samples were shipped for TCRbeta analysis as frozen whole blood, isolated PBMCs, or DNA extracted from either sample type. Specimen: peripheral blood. The receptor was isolated from an elderly woman with COVID-19, enrolled during active disease. The chain was built from TRBV9 and TRBJ2-5, with 9 middle bases fitting TRBD1. The nucleotide sequence reads as follows: TGTGCCAGCAGCGAGCACCTCGACAGGGGGCAAGAGACCCAGTACTTC. Its protein product is CASSEHLDRGQETQYF.